This T cell receptor beta chain was sequenced in a study of blood T cell repertoires in COVID-19. V dropped 6 bases and J dropped 5 bases, with 13 bases sitting between them. The germline CDR1 and CDR2 sequences are MNHNY and SVGAGI (reference sequence). CDR3 size: 13 residues. TCRdb keeps only in-frame clones here, not all; method: immunoSEQ multiplex PCR. The sample yields fewer than 450,000 clones, 88% seen once. The sample comprised PBMCs or T cells enriched from blood (not recorded which). This clonotype was sampled from a woman in her thirties or forties with acute COVID-19. The gene calls are TRBV6-6 and TRBJ1-1; the D gene is possibly TRBD1 (6 bases). CDR3 DNA sequence: TGTGCCAGCAGCCCCACTGGACAGACTGAAGCTTTCTTT. Protein product: CASSPTGQTEAFF.